The 32 T cell receptor beta chains below were found in one sample sequenced in a study of control samples from healthy donors and cancer patients. Produced via immunoSEQ multiplex PCR; TCRdb's table is partial and in-frame only. This sample has approximately 44,000 clones, with roughly 77% found just once. Sequencing was performed on formalin-fixed, paraffin-embedded tissue. These receptors originate from a male donor with melanoma.

The J gene is TRBJ2-7, the V gene TRBV9, with D tentatively TRBD1 (5 bases). CDR3 length equals 14 residues. The V end was cut by 0 bases, the J end by 4 bases, with 11 bases between. Germline CDR1 reads SGDLS; CDR2 reads YYNGEE. The CDR3 DNA sequence: TGTGCCAGCAGCGTAGCTACAGGACCTTACGAGCAGTACTTC. It encodes CASSVATGPYEQYF.

This clone was seen more than once but under ten times. This sequence joins TRBV6-5 and TRBJ1-6; D is unresolved. This CDR3 spans 13 amino acids. Germline CDR1 is MNHEY and CDR2 is SVGAGI. The V and J ends lost 6 bases and 7 bases respectively, with 10 bases between them. The CDR3 region is CASRLSENSPLHF. CDR3 bases: TGTGCCAGCAGGCTCTCGGAGAATTCACCCCTCCACTTT.

The chain joins TRBV24-1 to TRBJ2-5; 11 bases match TRBD2. Germline V gene sequence: CDR1 KGHDR, CDR2 SFDVKD. The CDR3 has 14 residues. J was trimmed by 9 bases and V by 7 bases; bases with no gene match: 9. Here the CDR3 DNA reads TGTGCCACCAGGGGGACTAGCGGAGGCTCGGCCCAGTACTTC. This sequence encodes CATRGTSGGSAQYF.

This chain uses TRBV9 with TRBJ2-3; D might be TRBD2 (6 bases). The CDR3 sequence is 15 residues long. Germline CDR1 SGDLS, CDR2 YYNGEE. The V end was cut by 6 bases, the J end by 2 bases, with 16 bases between. The CDR3 here is CASTPGTQHTDTQYF. The CDR3, as DNA: TGTGCCAGCACTCCCGGGACTCAGCACACAGATACGCAGTATTTT.

V usage is TRBV7-9 and J usage is TRBJ1-5; D perhaps matches TRBD1 (5 bases). The length of the CDR3 is 14 residues. V was clipped by 5 bases and J by 5 bases, with 13 bases between them. Germline CDR1 reads SEHNR; CDR2 reads FQNEAQ (reference sequence). CDR3 region: CASSRWGVDQPQHF. The CDR3 DNA reads TGTGCCAGCAGCAGGTGGGGGGTAGATCAGCCCCAGCATTTT.

This clone appeared a few times. The V call is TRBV7-6, the J call TRBJ2-1; 7 nucleotides agree with TRBD2. Trimming cost V 5 bases and J 6 bases; bases outside gene matches: 10. The CDR3 is made up of 15 amino acids. The germline V gene has CDR1 SGHVS and CDR2 FNYEAQ. This chain's CDR3 is CASSPVQSSGNEQFF. The CDR3, as DNA: TGTGCCAGCAGCCCAGTACAGTCTAGCGGCAATGAGCAGTTCTTC.

The chain has TRBV12-3 or TRBV12-4 and TRBJ2-3; D uncertain. This CDR3 has 13 amino acids. The V end was cut by 7 bases, the J end by 6 bases, with 14 bases between. The DNA for the CDR3 is TGTGCCAGCATGGACCCGATCGGGGATACGCAGTATTTT. Translated: CASMDPIGDTQYF.

CDR3: CASSPSGPGEGEKLFF. In DNA, the CDR3 is TGTGCCAGCTCTCCTTCGGGTCCGGGAGAAGGTGAAAAACTGTTTTTT. The V call is TRBV18, the J call TRBJ1-4, with D unresolved. CDR3 length equals 16 residues. The V end was cut by 6 bases, the J end by 7 bases, with 21 bases between. Germline assignment: CDR1 KGHSH and CDR2 LQKENI.

The J gene is TRBJ2-1, the V gene TRBV7-6, with 13 bases fitting TRBD2. The CDR3 is 16 amino acids. The V gene's germline CDR1 is SGHVS and CDR2 FNYEAQ. J gave up 1 base and V 5 bases, and 2 bases lay outside the gene matches. The CDR3 here is CASSLTSGGSYNEQFF. The DNA of the CDR3 is TGTGCCAGCAGCCTGACTAGCGGGGGGTCCTACAATGAGCAGTTCTTC.

The chain has TRBV11-3 and TRBJ2-5, with 10 bases fitting TRBD1. The ends lost 5 bases at V and 5 bases at J; junction bases unmatched: 11. The CDR3 runs 16 residues. CDR1 is SGHNT and CDR2 is YENEEA in the germline V gene. The CDR3 loop is CASSRPGQGIGETQYF. The CDR3 DNA sequence: TGTGCCAGCAGCCGACCGGGACAGGGGATAGGGGAGACCCAGTACTTC.

This chain joins TRBV9 and TRBJ2-3; D is ambiguous. V dropped 3 bases and J dropped 3 bases, with 11 bases sitting between them. The CDR3 is 14 amino acids. Germline CDR1 SGDLS, CDR2 YYNGEE. CDR3 region: CASSDSLRTDTQYF. CDR3 DNA: TGTGCCAGCAGCGATTCACTAAGGACAGATACGCAGTATTTT.

The V gene is TRBV7-8, the J gene TRBJ2-2; 7 bases line up with TRBD1. There are 16 residues in the CDR3. CDR1 and CDR2 from the germline V gene are SGHVS and FQNEAQ. Trimming removed 1 base from V and 4 bases from J; junction bases left unmatched: 6. The CDR3 region is CASSLVGGAGTGELFF. The CDR3 bases are TGTGCCAGCAGCTTAGTAGGGGGCGCCGGCACCGGGGAGCTGTTTTTT.

This chain joins TRBV5-1 and TRBJ2-2; TRBD2 matches at 12 bases. CDR3 length equals 16 residues. V lost 4 bases, J lost 7 bases, and 8 bases stayed unmatched. Germline V gives CDR1 SGHRS, CDR2 YFSETQ. CDR3 DNA: TGCGCCAGCAGCCCGACTAGCGGGAGATTGGGCGGGGAGCTGTTTTTT. Protein product: CASSPTSGRLGGELFF.

The V and J genes are TRBV12-3 or TRBV12-4 and TRBJ2-7; D call uncertain. V lost 3 bases and J lost 6, with 12 bases in between. The CDR3 consists of 13 residues. Here the CDR3 DNA reads TGTGCCAGCAGTTTTACTGTGGGCGCCGAGCAGTACTTC. Residues: CASSFTVGAEQYF.

The rearrangement uses TRBV28 and TRBJ2-2, with D maybe TRBD2 (7 bases). V gave up 4 bases and J gave up 4 bases, with 13 bases separating them. The CDR3 sequence is 15 residues long. Germline CDR1 is MDHEN and CDR2 is SYDVKM. In DNA form, the CDR3 reads TGTGCCAGCAGTTCGGGGGGCGAGGGCACCGGGGAGCTGTTTTTT. This codes for CASSSGGEGTGELFF.

The table lists this clone with a few counts. The V call is TRBV7-2, the J call TRBJ2-7; no clear D. CDR3 length equals 13 residues. Germline V gene data show CDR1 as SGHTA and CDR2 as FQGNSA. V was cut by 5 bases and J by 6 bases, with 14 bases left in between. CDR3 nucleotide sequence: TGTGCCAGCAGCCCTGACCCCGCCGTCGAGCAGTACTTC. Translated: CASSPDPAVEQYF.

This clone was detected only a few times. This chain uses TRBV2 with TRBJ1-1, with D unclear. The CDR3 spans 13 residues. Germline CDR1 SNHLY, CDR2 FYNNEI. V was clipped by 5 bases and J by 1 base, with 8 bases between them. Here the CDR3 DNA reads TGTGCCAGCAGTACTAAGAGGAACACTGAAGCTTTCTTT. Translated: CASSTKRNTEAFF.

The chain joins TRBV28 to TRBJ1-2, with 8 bases fitting TRBD1. Looked up from germline, CDR1 is MDHEN and CDR2 is SYDVKM. The CDR3 consists of 16 residues. Germline trimming cut 4 bases from V and 8 bases from J; bases unmatched to any gene: 15. The CDR3 reads CASSSPVKDRDRGYTF. The CDR3 DNA reads as TGTGCCAGCAGTTCCCCCGTCAAGGACAGGGATAGGGGCTACACCTTC.

In this sample, this clone turned up once. V gene TRBV3-1 (or the pseudogene TRBV3-2) combines with J gene TRBJ2-2; 12 bases line up with TRBD2. The CDR3 is 15 residues long. V shed 9 bases, J shed 0 bases, and the junction held 2 bases outside the gene matches. The V gene's germline CDR1 is LGHDT and CDR2 YNNKEL (reference sequence). The chain's CDR3 is CASGLAGSNTGELFF. The CDR3 region has the DNA TGTGCCAGTGGACTAGCGGGATCGAACACCGGGGAGCTGTTTTTT.

The rearrangement joins TRBV2 to TRBJ1-6, with D tentatively TRBD1 (6 bases). The CDR3 runs to 14 residues. Trimming stripped 5 bases from V and 7 bases from J, with 12 bases between. From germline, CDR1 is SNHLY and CDR2 FYNNEI. The CDR3 loop is CASSRTGSNSPLHF. The CDR3 nucleotides read TGTGCCAGCAGTCGTACAGGGTCGAATTCACCCCTCCACTTT.

V and J are TRBV28 and TRBJ2-3, with D possibly TRBD1 on 6 matching bases. The CDR3 is 12 amino acids. Looked up from germline, CDR1 is MDHEN and CDR2 is SYDVKM. The V and J ends lost 7 bases and 7 bases respectively, with 12 bases between them. CDR3 protein: CASISGENTQYF. The CDR3 DNA is TGTGCCAGCATATCAGGGGAGAATACGCAGTATTTT.

The chain recombines TRBV29-1 with TRBJ2-2; 8 bases match TRBD1. This CDR3 contains 15 residues. The J segment lost 2 bases and the V segment lost 5 bases, leaving 7 bases of the junction unmatched. Germline CDR1 and CDR2: SQVTM and ANQGSEA. The DNA of the CDR3 is TGCAGCGTTCTCCTGACAGGGGTAAACACCGGGGAGCTGTTTTTT. It is translated as CSVLLTGVNTGELFF.

This sequence joins TRBV6-6 and TRBJ1-3, with D perhaps matching TRBD1 (5 bases). The CDR3 has 14 residues. Germline V lookup: CDR1 MNHNY, CDR2 SVGAGI (reference sequence). Trimming shortened V by 7 bases and J by 2 bases, and 12 bases separated the two germline ends. The CDR3 reads CASNRDRTGNTIYF. The CDR3, as DNA: TGTGCCAGCAACCGGGACCGGACTGGAAACACCATATATTTT.

This clone was detected a few times. This chain connects TRBV6-5 to TRBJ1-5; TRBD1 might be the D (5 bases). CDR1 MNHEY and CDR2 SVGAGI come from the germline V gene. V lost 6 bases and J lost 4, with 13 bases in between. The CDR3 loop spans 14 amino acids. The CDR3 DNA sequence: TGTGCCAGCAGCCCCCCGGGGCCAAATCAGCCCCAGCATTTT. Translating gives CASSPPGPNQPQHF.

The count of this clone is one. The chain links TRBV5-1 to TRBJ2-2; D assignment may be TRBD1 or TRBD2 (5 bases each). The CDR3 contains 16 residues. CDR1 and CDR2 (germline): SGHRS, YFSETQ. With 2 bases removed from V and 0 bases from J, the gap between germline ends came to 11 bases. CDR3 sequence (DNA): TGCGCCAGCAGCTTAGGGCAGGGAGCGAACACCGGGGAGCTGTTTTTT. It is translated as CASSLGQGANTGELFF.

The rearrangement uses TRBV6-6 and TRBJ1-4; D might be TRBD1 (5 bases). CDR3 length equals 15 residues. The germline CDR1 and CDR2 sequences are MNHNY and SVGAGI (reference sequence). The V gene lost 5 bases and the J gene lost 3 bases, with 13 bases spanning the gap. CDR3 amino acids: CASSRWGEANEKLFF. CDR3 in DNA: TGTGCCAGCAGTCGATGGGGGGAGGCTAATGAAAAACTGTTTTTT.

This rearrangement joins TRBV4-1 to TRBJ2-2; D call uncertain. The germline gives CDR1 MGHRA, CDR2 YSYEKL. This CDR3 spans 15 amino acids. Trimming left V 1 base short and J 6 bases short, with 12 bases between. The CDR3, as DNA: TGCGCCAGCAGCCAAGTCGGTGGGGATCCCGGGGAGCTGTTTTTT. This codes for CASSQVGGDPGELFF.

J is TRBJ2-5 and V is TRBV9; 10 bases line up with TRBD1. V shed 4 bases and J 5 bases; nucleotides not matched to a gene: 8. Germline V CDR1 and CDR2: SGDLS, YYNGEE. This CDR3 spans 15 amino acids. Here the CDR3 reads CASSPPATGGETQYF. The CDR3 coding sequence is TGTGCCAGCAGCCCTCCCGCGACAGGGGGCGAGACCCAGTACTTC.

The chain joins TRBV28 to TRBJ2-2; D call uncertain. Trimming cost V 4 bases and J 2 bases, with 20 bases left between them. Looked up from germline, CDR1 is MDHEN and CDR2 is SYDVKM. CDR3 length equals 18 residues. CDR3 sequence: CASSSAGLSLLNTGELFF. The CDR3 DNA is TGTGCCAGCAGTTCCGCCGGTTTGTCCCTATTAAACACCGGGGAGCTGTTTTTT.

J is TRBJ2-5 and V is TRBV28, with 9 bases fitting TRBD1. Germline trimming cut 2 bases from V and 1 base from J; bases unmatched to any gene: 5. The CDR3 contains 16 residues. The germline CDR1 and CDR2 sequences are MDHEN and SYDVKM. Here the CDR3 reads CASSLLGQGFQETQYF. DNA of the CDR3: TGTGCCAGCAGTTTACTGGGACAGGGCTTCCAAGAGACCCAGTACTTC.

V and J are TRBV24-1 and TRBJ1-5; weak D call: TRBD1 (6 bases). The CDR3 is made up of 14 amino acids. Germline V gives CDR1 KGHDR, CDR2 SFDVKD. Trimming took 4 bases from V and 3 from J, leaving 9 bases between them. The CDR3 DNA sequence: TGTGCCACCAGTGAAGGGACACCCAATCAGCCCCAGCATTTT. Protein product: CATSEGTPNQPQHF.

This chain connects TRBV27 to TRBJ1-6, with D unclear. The length of the CDR3 is 14 residues. V was cut by 3 bases and J by 0 bases, with 3 bases left in between. Germline loops: CDR1 MNHEY, CDR2 SMNVEV (reference sequence). CDR3 DNA: TGTGCCAGCAGTTTCAGCTCCTATAATTCACCCCTCCACTTT. Its protein is CASSFSSYNSPLHF.